The rows below give T cell receptor beta chains drawn from one sample of a study of blood T cell repertoires in COVID-19. Sequencing used immunoSEQ multiplex PCR; TCRdb keeps in-frame clones, though not all of them. The table lists 150,000 to 200,000 clones, 80% to 85% of them singletons. Sequenced: peripheral blood. Receptors were obtained from a human donor with acute or convalescent COVID-19. The donor label of this sample is uncertain. CDR3s include the opening cysteine and the closing phenylalanine or tryptophan. The order of the fields is CDR3 protein, CDR3 DNA, J gene, clone size, V gene, D gene. D genes are given only for firm matches. Not every row has a clone size; where given, it reads once, few, many or a size class.

CDR3aa: CASRPSLAGQETQYF
CDR3nt: TGTGCCAGCAGGCCGTCACTAGCGGGACAAGAGACCCAGTACTTC
j_gene: TRBJ2-5
abundance: NA
v_gene: TRBV6-6
d_gene: TRBD2

CDR3aa: CASSQAGSGNTIYF
CDR3nt: TGTGCCAGCAGCCAAGCAGGCTCTGGAAACACCATATATTTT
j_gene: TRBJ1-3
abundance: NA
v_gene: TRBV3-1/TRBV3-2
d_gene: NA

CDR3aa: CASSISGREYNEQFF
CDR3nt: TGTGCCAGCAGCATTAGCGGGAGAGAGTACAATGAGCAGTTCTTC
j_gene: TRBJ2-1
abundance: NA
v_gene: TRBV9
d_gene: TRBD2

CDR3aa: CASSQTTTGGDSPLHF
CDR3nt: TGTGCCAGCAGCCAAACGACGACAGGGGGAGATTCACCCCTCCACTTT
j_gene: TRBJ1-6
abundance: NA
v_gene: TRBV4-2
d_gene: TRBD1

CDR3aa: CAISEPNGQPNRGAVF
CDR3nt: TGTGCCATCAGTGAGCCTAACGGACAGCCAAACCGGGGAGCTGTTTTT
j_gene: TRBJ2-2
abundance: NA
v_gene: TRBV10-3
d_gene: NA

CDR3aa: CASRLLDRGNQPQHF
CDR3nt: TGTGCCAGCAGACTACTAGACAGGGGCAATCAGCCCCAGCATTTT
j_gene: TRBJ1-5
abundance: NA
v_gene: TRBV28
d_gene: TRBD1

CDR3aa: CASSLDPGVANEKLFF
CDR3nt: TGCGCCAGCAGCTTGGATCCGGGGGTGGCTAATGAAAAACTGTTTTTT
j_gene: TRBJ1-4
abundance: NA
v_gene: TRBV5-1
d_gene: NA

CDR3aa: CASSWQTGMNTEAFF
CDR3nt: TGCGCCAGCAGCTGGCAGACAGGGATGAACACTGAAGCTTTCTTT
j_gene: TRBJ1-1
abundance: once
v_gene: TRBV5-1
d_gene: TRBD1

CDR3aa: CASSVAINEKLFF
CDR3nt: TGTGCCAGCAGCGTAGCCATTAATGAAAAACTGTTTTTT
j_gene: TRBJ1-4
abundance: NA
v_gene: TRBV9
d_gene: NA

CDR3aa: CASSLDPGMNTEAFF
CDR3nt: TGCGCCAGCAGCTTGGACCCGGGGATGAACACTGAAGCTTTCTTT
j_gene: TRBJ1-1
abundance: NA
v_gene: TRBV5-1
d_gene: NA

CDR3aa: CASRGTGENSPLHF
CDR3nt: TGTGCCAGTAGGGGGACAGGGGAAAATTCACCCCTCCACTTT
j_gene: TRBJ1-6
abundance: NA
v_gene: TRBV19
d_gene: TRBD1

CDR3aa: CATSRGTSGTDTQYF
CDR3nt: TGTGCCACCAGCAGAGGGACTAGCGGAACAGATACGCAGTATTTT
j_gene: TRBJ2-3
abundance: NA
v_gene: TRBV15
d_gene: TRBD2

CDR3aa: CAISERVSSYEQYF
CDR3nt: TGTGCCATCAGTGAGCGGGTAAGCTCCTACGAGCAGTACTTC
j_gene: TRBJ2-7
abundance: NA
v_gene: TRBV10-3
d_gene: NA

CDR3aa: CASSPSSQGGNEQFF
CDR3nt: TGTGCCAGCAGCCCGTCCAGCCAGGGGGGCAATGAGCAGTTCTTC
j_gene: TRBJ2-1
abundance: NA
v_gene: TRBV28
d_gene: NA

CDR3aa: CASSLEYEKLFF
CDR3nt: TGTGCCAGCAGTCTGGAGTATGAAAAACTGTTTTTT
j_gene: TRBJ1-4
abundance: NA
v_gene: TRBV12-3/TRBV12-4
d_gene: NA

CDR3aa: CASRPDRLLGYTF
CDR3nt: TGTGCCAGCAGACCGGACAGACTCCTTGGCTACACCTTC
j_gene: TRBJ1-2
abundance: once
v_gene: TRBV27
d_gene: NA

CDR3aa: CASSPRQGGDTQYF
CDR3nt: TGTGCCAGCTCACCACGGCAGGGTGGGGATACGCAGTATTTT
j_gene: TRBJ2-3
abundance: NA
v_gene: TRBV18
d_gene: NA

CDR3aa: CASSLQGNQPQHF
CDR3nt: TGTGCCAGTAGTTTACAGGGCAATCAGCCCCAGCATTTT
j_gene: TRBJ1-5
abundance: NA
v_gene: TRBV19
d_gene: NA

CDR3aa: CASSLRDRAAEAFF
CDR3nt: TGTGCCAGCAGCTTAAGGGACAGGGCTGCTGAAGCTTTCTTT
j_gene: TRBJ1-1
abundance: NA
v_gene: TRBV9
d_gene: TRBD1

CDR3aa: CASRQPGQGQEKLFF
CDR3nt: TGTGCCAGCAGGCAGCCGGGACAGGGTCAAGAAAAACTGTTTTTT
j_gene: TRBJ1-4
abundance: NA
v_gene: TRBV7-2
d_gene: TRBD1

CDR3aa: CASTSGDSKGAFF
CDR3nt: TGTGCCAGCACCTCGGGAGACAGTAAGGGAGCTTTCTTT
j_gene: TRBJ1-1
abundance: NA
v_gene: TRBV28
d_gene: NA

CDR3aa: CASSLRDRNTEAFF
CDR3nt: TGTGCCAGCAGCTTACGGGACAGGAACACTGAAGCTTTCTTT
j_gene: TRBJ1-1
abundance: NA
v_gene: TRBV7-6
d_gene: TRBD1

CDR3aa: CASSPSTGPSGANVLTF
CDR3nt: TGTGCCAGCAGTCCGTCGACAGGCCCCTCTGGGGCCAACGTCCTGACTTTC
j_gene: TRBJ2-6
abundance: NA
v_gene: TRBV28
d_gene: NA

CDR3aa: CASSLGGPTGGHREGYTF
CDR3nt: TGTGCCAGCAGCTTGGGGGGGCCGACAGGAGGTCATCGTGAAGGCTACACCTTC
j_gene: TRBJ1-2
abundance: NA
v_gene: TRBV5-4
d_gene: NA

CDR3aa: CASSPDSGGLTDTQYF
CDR3nt: TGTGCCAGCAGCCCGGACTCTGGTGGGTTGACAGATACGCAGTATTTT
j_gene: TRBJ2-3
abundance: few
v_gene: TRBV3-1/TRBV3-2
d_gene: NA

CDR3aa: CASSQGGSFNGYTF
CDR3nt: TGTGCCAGCAGCCAAGGGGGCAGCTTCAATGGCTACACCTTC
j_gene: TRBJ1-2
abundance: NA
v_gene: TRBV3-1/TRBV3-2
d_gene: NA